The rows below give T cell receptor beta chains drawn from one sample of a study of cytomegalovirus exposure and HLA in healthy donors. Produced via immunoSEQ multiplex PCR; TCRdb's table is partial and in-frame only. The table shows approximately 160,000 clones, with 77% occurring only once. The sequenced sample consisted of PBMCs. The receptors stem from a woman in her twenties or thirties in good health and CMV-seronegative. The CDR3 runs from the conserved cysteine through the conserved F or W. The D gene is left open where the match is weak. Clone size is stated in some rows and not others, as once, few, many or a class when expanded.

j_call	d_call	clone_size	v_call	cdr3_nt	cdr3_aa
TRBJ2-1	.	.	TRBV5-6	TGTGCCAGCAGTATGATAGGGGGTGAGCAGTTCTTC	CASSMIGGEQFF
TRBJ2-2	TRBD1	.	TRBV7-2	TGTGCCAGCAGCTTAGTTAGGACAGGCGGGGAGCTGTTTTTT	CASSLVRTGGELFF
TRBJ1-3	.	.	TRBV5-6	TGTGCCAGCAGCCAACGACAAGGGGCCTTCTCTGGAAACACCATATATTTT	CASSQRQGAFSGNTIYF
TRBJ1-2	.	.	TRBV29-1	TGCAGCGTTGAAAGGGGTGGGGTCGGCTATGGCTACACCTTC	CSVERGGVGYGYTF
TRBJ1-6	TRBD1	.	TRBV5-6	TGTGCCAGCACCGCGGACAGGGGAGCTTCACCCCTCCACTTT	CASTADRGASPLHF
TRBJ2-7	.	.	TRBV6-6	TGTGCCAGCACTAGGGGGGGAAACCTCGAGCAGTACTTC	CASTRGGNLEQYF
TRBJ2-7	.	few	TRBV27	TGTGCCAGCACCCTTTACGAGCAGTACTTC	CASTLYEQYF
TRBJ2-5	TRBD1	.	TRBV7-9	TGTGCCAGCAGTCAGGGAGACAGGGACCAAGAGACCCAGTACTTC	CASSQGDRDQETQYF
TRBJ1-4	.	once	TRBV2	TGTGCCAGCAGGCAGGGTTCGGAGAATGAAAAACTGTTTTTT	CASRQGSENEKLFF
TRBJ1-1	TRBD1	.	TRBV27	TGTGCCAGCAGTTTCGACAGGGACCGCACTGAAGCTTTCTTT	CASSFDRDRTEAFF
TRBJ2-7	TRBD2	.	TRBV27	TGTGCCAGCAAGACGGAGACTAGCGGTTTGAGCTCCTACGAGCAGTACTTC	CASKTETSGLSSYEQYF
TRBJ1-2	.	.	TRBV19	TGTGCCAGTAGGAGCTGGGAGATCGGCTACACCTTC	CASRSWEIGYTF
TRBJ1-4	.	.	TRBV29-1	TGCAGCGTCCTTGGGGGGGCAACTAATGAAAAACTGTTTTTT	CSVLGGATNEKLFF
TRBJ1-1	.	.	TRBV6-5	TGTGCCAGCAGGCGGAGGGGCACTGAAGCTTTCTTT	CASRRRGTEAFF
TRBJ1-1	.	.	TRBV19	TGTGCCAGTATCACTGGAGGGCGGAACACTGAAGCTTTCTTT	CASITGGRNTEAFF
TRBJ2-5	TRBD2	few	TRBV4-2	TGTGCCAGCAGCCAAGATAGGGTAGCGGGCTTACGAGGAGAGACCCAGTACTTC	CASSQDRVAGLRGETQYF
TRBJ1-1	.	.	TRBV19	TGTGCCAGTAGTATAGGGCCCAACACTGAAGCTTTCTTT	CASSIGPNTEAFF
TRBJ2-5	.	.	TRBV2	TGTGCCAGCAGTGTCGTCGCGGGCCAAGAGACCCAGTACTTC	CASSVVAGQETQYF
TRBJ2-1	TRBD2	.	TRBV6-4	TGTGCCAGCGCAGAAGCGGGGGGCTACAATGAGCAGTTCTTC	CASAEAGGYNEQFF
TRBJ2-7	.	.	TRBV7-8	TGTGCCAGCAGCTTACAGAACTACGAGCAGTACTTC	CASSLQNYEQYF
TRBJ2-1	TRBD2	.	TRBV9	TGTGCCAGCAGCGTAGACGGGAGGGCCTACGATGAGCAGTTCTTC	CASSVDGRAYDEQFF
TRBJ1-6	.	.	TRBV6-5	TGTGCCAGCAGGGAGGATTCACCCCTCCACTTT	CASREDSPLHF
TRBJ2-5	.	.	TRBV7-3	TGTGCCAGCAGCTCGCAGGGTCTGGGGGAGACCCAGTACTTC	CASSSQGLGETQYF
TRBJ2-1	TRBD1	.	TRBV27	TGTGCCAGCAGTTTATTGGGGACAGAGTACAATGAGCAGTTCTTC	CASSLLGTEYNEQFF
TRBJ2-7	TRBD2	.	TRBV18	TGTGCCAGCTCACCCTTGACTAGCGGGGGCCTTTACGAGCAGTACTTC	CASSPLTSGGLYEQYF
TRBJ1-6	.	.	TRBV9	TGTGCCAGCAGCGTAGCGGGTAATTCACCCCTCCACTTT	CASSVAGNSPLHF
TRBJ2-3	TRBD2	.	TRBV5-1	TGCGCCAGCAGGCGGGAGGGAGGTACAGATACGCAGTATTTT	CASRREGGTDTQYF
TRBJ2-5	.	.	TRBV28	TGTGCCAGCACCGGGGGCGGGGGAGAGACACAGTACTTC	CASTGGGGETQYF
TRBJ2-5	TRBD1	.	TRBV5-1	TGCGCCAGCAGCTTGGCACAGGGGGCAGGGGAGACCCAGTACTTC	CASSLAQGAGETQYF
TRBJ2-7	TRBD1	.	TRBV19	TGTGCCAGTAGTACGACCGGGACAGGCTCCTACGAGCAGTACTTC	CASSTTGTGSYEQYF
TRBJ2-7	TRBD2	.	TRBV7-9	TGTGCCAGCAGCTTTCTAGCGGGAGGGCACGAGCAGTACTTC	CASSFLAGGHEQYF
TRBJ2-5	.	.	TRBV7-8	TGTGCCAGCAGCTTAGTGGCTAGAGAAGAGACCCAGTACTTC	CASSLVAREETQYF
TRBJ2-1	.	.	TRBV28	TGTGCCAGCAGTTCGGCGGGGTGGGAGTGTGAGCAGTTCTTC	CASSSAGWECEQFF
TRBJ2-1	TRBD2	.	TRBV6-5	TGTGCCAGCAGTGTTCCTAGCGGGAGAGGAGGTGAGCAGTTCTTC	CASSVPSGRGGEQFF
TRBJ1-5	.	.	TRBV19	TGTGCCAGTAGTTGGGGGGATAGAAGCAATCAGCCCCAGCATTTT	CASSWGDRSNQPQHF
TRBJ2-7	.	.	TRBV27	TGTGCCAGCAGTCAGAATAGGGGTAGTAAGGAGCAGTACTTC	CASSQNRGSKEQYF
TRBJ1-4	TRBD1	.	TRBV5-6	TGTGCCAGCAGCTTGGGACAGGGGGCATTAGGGGAAAAACTGTTTTTT	CASSLGQGALGEKLFF
TRBJ1-5	.	few	TRBV28	TGTGCCAGCATTCCGGGAGGCCTTAGCAATCAGCCCCAGCATTTT	CASIPGGLSNQPQHF
TRBJ1-2	.	.	TRBV28	TGTGCCAGCAGTCCCGGACAGAATTATGGCTACCCCTTC	CASSPGQNYGYPF
TRBJ2-5	.	.	TRBV28	TGTGCCAGCAGTTTATTAGCAGAGACCCAGTACTTC	CASSLLAETQYF
TRBJ2-5	TRBD1	.	TRBV7-9	TGTGCCAGCAGCTCAATCCGGGACAGCAGACAAGAGACCCAGTACTTC	CASSSIRDSRQETQYF
TRBJ2-7	.	.	TRBV4-1	TGCGCCAGCAGCCAAGTAGTCAGGGGAACCTACGAGCAGTACTTC	CASSQVVRGTYEQYF
TRBJ2-1	TRBD2	.	TRBV4-2	TGTGCCAGCAGCCGCCGTTTTGGGGAGGGAAGTATGAATGAGCAGTTCTTC	CASSRRFGEGSMNEQFF
TRBJ1-2	.	.	TRBV7-2	TGTGCCAGCAGCTTTTATTGGGGGGTAGGCGGCTACACCTTC	CASSFYWGVGGYTF
TRBJ1-6	TRBD1	.	TRBV6-5	TGTGCCAGCAGCCTACAGGGGGCACCCCTCCACTTT	CASSLQGAPLHF
TRBJ1-5	.	.	TRBV9	TGTGCCAGCAGCGTAGGAGGGATTGGTCAGCCCCAGCATTTT	CASSVGGIGQPQHF
TRBJ1-2	.	.	TRBV30	TGTGCCTGGGGTGACGCAGGCGGCTACACCTTC	CAWGDAGGYTF
TRBJ2-7	TRBD2	.	TRBV28	TGTGCCAGCAGTTCCCCAGGGACTAGCGGCTCCTACGAGCAGTACTTC	CASSSPGTSGSYEQYF
TRBJ1-3	.	.	TRBV9	TGTGCCAGCAGCGTTTCGGCTGGAAACACCATATATTTT	CASSVSAGNTIYF
TRBJ1-2	.	many	TRBV6-1	TGTGCCAGCAGTGAAAATAGGGGAATCCTCTATGGCTACACCTTC	CASSENRGILYGYTF
TRBJ1-5	.	few	TRBV27	TGTGCCAGCAGCTCCGTGTGGGGGGACCTTAGCAATCAGCCCCAGCATTTT	CASSSVWGDLSNQPQHF
TRBJ2-1	TRBD2	.	TRBV27	TGTGCCAGCAGCCCTTGGCTAGCGGGAACATACAATGAGCAGTTCTTC	CASSPWLAGTYNEQFF
TRBJ1-5	.	.	TRBV19	TGTGCCACTACTCCAGGAGGATTCAATCAGCCCCAGCATTTT	CATTPGGFNQPQHF